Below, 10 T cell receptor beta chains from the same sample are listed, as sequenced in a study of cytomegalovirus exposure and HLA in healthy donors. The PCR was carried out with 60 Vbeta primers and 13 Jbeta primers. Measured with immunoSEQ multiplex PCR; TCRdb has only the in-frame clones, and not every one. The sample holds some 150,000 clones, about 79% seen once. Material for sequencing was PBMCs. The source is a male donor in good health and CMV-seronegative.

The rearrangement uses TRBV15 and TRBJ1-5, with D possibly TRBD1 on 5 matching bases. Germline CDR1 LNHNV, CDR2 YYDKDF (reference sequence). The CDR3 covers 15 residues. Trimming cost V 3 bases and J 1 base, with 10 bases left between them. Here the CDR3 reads CATSSEQGSNQPQHF. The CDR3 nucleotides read TGTGCCACCAGCAGTGAGCAGGGCAGCAATCAGCCCCAGCATTTT.

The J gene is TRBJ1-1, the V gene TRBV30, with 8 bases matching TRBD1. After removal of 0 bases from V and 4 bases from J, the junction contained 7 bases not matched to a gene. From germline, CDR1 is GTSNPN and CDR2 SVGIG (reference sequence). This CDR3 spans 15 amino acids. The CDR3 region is CAWSVLPDRGTEAFF. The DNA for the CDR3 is TGTGCCTGGAGTGTACTACCTGACAGGGGCACTGAAGCTTTCTTT.

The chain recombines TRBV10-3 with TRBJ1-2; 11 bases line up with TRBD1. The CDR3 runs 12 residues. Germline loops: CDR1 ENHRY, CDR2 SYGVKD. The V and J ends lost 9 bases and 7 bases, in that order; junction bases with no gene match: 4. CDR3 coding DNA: TGTGCCATAAGGACAGGGGGCTCTGGCTACACCTTC. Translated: CAIRTGGSGYTF.

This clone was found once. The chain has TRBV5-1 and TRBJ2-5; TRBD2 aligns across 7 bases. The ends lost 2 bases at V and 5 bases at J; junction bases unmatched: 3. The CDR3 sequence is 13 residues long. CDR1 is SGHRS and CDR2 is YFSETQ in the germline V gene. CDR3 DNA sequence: TGCGCCAGCAGCTTCCAGGGAGGGGAGACCCAGTACTTC. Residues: CASSFQGGETQYF.

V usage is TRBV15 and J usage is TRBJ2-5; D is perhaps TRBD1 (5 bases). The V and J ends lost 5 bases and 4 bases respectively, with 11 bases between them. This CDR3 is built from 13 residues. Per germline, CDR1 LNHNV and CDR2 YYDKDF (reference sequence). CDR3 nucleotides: TGTGCCACCAGCCCTCTGGGGCGAGAGACCCAGTACTTC. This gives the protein CATSPLGRETQYF. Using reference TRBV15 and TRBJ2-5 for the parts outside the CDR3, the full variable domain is DAMVIQNPRYQVTQFGKPVTLSCSQTLNHNVMYWYQQKSSQAPKLLFHYYDKDFNNEADTPDNFQSRRPNTSFCFLDIRSPGLGDTAMYLCATSPLGRETQYFGPGTRLLVL.

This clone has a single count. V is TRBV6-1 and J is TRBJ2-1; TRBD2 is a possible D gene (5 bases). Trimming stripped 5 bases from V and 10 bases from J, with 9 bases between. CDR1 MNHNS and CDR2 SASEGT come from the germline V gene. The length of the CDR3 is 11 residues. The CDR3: CASSLVAEQFF. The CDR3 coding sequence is TGTGCCAGCAGTCTGGTAGCGGAGCAGTTCTTC.

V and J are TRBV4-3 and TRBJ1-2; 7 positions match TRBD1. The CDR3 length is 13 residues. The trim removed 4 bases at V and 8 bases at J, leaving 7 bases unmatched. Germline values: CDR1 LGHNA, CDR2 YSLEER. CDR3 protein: CASSRWDSWGYTF. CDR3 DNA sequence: TGCGCCAGCAGCCGTTGGGACAGTTGGGGCTACACCTTC.

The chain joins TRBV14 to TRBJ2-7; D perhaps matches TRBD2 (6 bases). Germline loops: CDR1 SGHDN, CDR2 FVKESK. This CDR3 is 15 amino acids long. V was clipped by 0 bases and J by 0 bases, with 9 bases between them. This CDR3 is CASSQEFGGSYEQYF. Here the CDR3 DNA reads TGTGCCAGCAGCCAAGAGTTCGGGGGCTCCTACGAGCAGTACTTC.

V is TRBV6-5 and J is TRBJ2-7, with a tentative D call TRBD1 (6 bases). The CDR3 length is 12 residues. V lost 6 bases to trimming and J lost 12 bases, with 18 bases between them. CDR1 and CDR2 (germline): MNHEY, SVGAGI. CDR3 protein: CASSDLLGGLYF. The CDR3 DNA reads TGTGCCAGCAGCGACCTATTAGGGGGTTTGTACTTC.

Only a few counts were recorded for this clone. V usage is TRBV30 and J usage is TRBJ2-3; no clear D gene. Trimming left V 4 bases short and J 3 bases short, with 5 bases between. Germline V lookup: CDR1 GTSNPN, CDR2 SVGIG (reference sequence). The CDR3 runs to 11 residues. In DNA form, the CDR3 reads TGTGCCTGGATAGAGACAGATACGCAGTATTTT. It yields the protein CAWIETDTQYF.